One and the same sample provided the 24 T cell receptor beta chains below, sequenced in a study of blood T cell repertoires in COVID-19. Measured with immunoSEQ multiplex PCR; TCRdb has only the in-frame clones, and not every one. This repertoire shows about 200,000 clones, 86% found once; its top ten account for around 6%. Sequenced material: PBMCs or T cells enriched from blood (not recorded which). These receptors came from a man in his forties with acute COVID-19.

This chain links TRBV11-2 with TRBJ2-7; 9 positions agree with TRBD2. The V and J ends lost 4 bases and 4 bases, in that order; junction bases with no gene match: 8. The CDR3 sequence is 15 residues long. Germline CDR1 reads SGHAT; CDR2 reads FQNNGV. CDR3 nucleotides: TGTGCCAGCAGCTATCATAGCGGGAGTTCTTACGAGCAGTACTTC. Encoded protein: CASSYHSGSSYEQYF.

This sequence joins TRBV11-2 and TRBJ1-5, with 8 positions matching TRBD1. Per germline, CDR1 SGHAT and CDR2 FQNNGV. The CDR3 loop spans 13 amino acids. The ends lost 3 bases at V and 7 bases at J; junction bases unmatched: 2. CDR3 residues: CASSLGTGQPQHF. The CDR3 DNA is TGTGCCAGCAGCTTGGGGACAGGCCAGCCCCAGCATTTT.

This sequence joins TRBV11-2 and TRBJ2-1; 7 positions match TRBD2. V was clipped by 3 bases and J by 3 bases; unmatched bases: 8. CDR3 size: 16 residues. Germline values: CDR1 SGHAT, CDR2 FQNNGV. Here the CDR3 DNA reads TGTGCCAGCAGCTTCGGGGCGGGAGCAATCTACAATGAGCAGTTCTTC. This translates into CASSFGAGAIYNEQFF. Variable domain in full (rest from reference TRBV11-2 and TRBJ2-1): EAGVAQSPRYKIIEKRQSVAFWCNPISGHATLYWYQQILGQGPKLLIQFQNNGVVDDSQLPKDRFSAERLKGVDSTLKIQPAKLEDSAVYLCASSFGAGAIYNEQFFGPGTRLTVL.

The gene calls are TRBV4-2 and TRBJ1-1; 7 bases are shared with TRBD1. CDR1 and CDR2 from the germline V gene are LGHNA and YNFKEQ. The CDR3 totals 16 residues. The V gene end was trimmed by 0 bases and the J gene end by 1 base; junction bases not matched to a gene: 5. Here the CDR3 reads CASSQDPGQPNTEAFF. CDR3 DNA: TGTGCCAGCAGCCAAGATCCGGGACAGCCGAACACTGAAGCTTTCTTT.

The chain recombines TRBV11-2 with TRBJ2-5; 8 nucleotides align to TRBD1. V lost 3 bases and J lost 4; bases outside the gene matches: 16. CDR3 length equals 18 residues. CDR1 SGHAT and CDR2 FQNNGV come from the germline V gene. CDR3 loop: CASSLGTGVGVSRETQYF. CDR3 coding DNA: TGTGCCAGCAGCTTGGGGACAGGAGTTGGGGTGTCTAGAGAGACCCAGTACTTC.

The chain joins TRBV19 to TRBJ2-1, with D possibly matching TRBD2 (6 bases). CDR1 is LNHDA, CDR2 SQIVND, per germline (reference sequence). The CDR3 sequence is 15 residues long. V lost 3 bases, J lost 9 bases, and 18 bases lay in between. Written as DNA, the CDR3 is TGTGCCAGTAGTATTATTACGGGAGTGAATGGTGAGCAGTTCTTC. This encodes CASSIITGVNGEQFF.

The rearrangement uses TRBV2 and TRBJ1-6; D unclear. The V end lost 3 bases, the J end lost 8 bases, and 11 bases lay between the germline ends. There are 14 residues in the CDR3. The V gene's germline CDR1 is SNHLY and CDR2 FYNNEI. The CDR3 sequence: CASSDKGRHSPLHF. As DNA, the CDR3 is TGTGCCAGCAGTGACAAAGGGAGGCATTCACCCCTCCACTTT.

The chain has TRBV18 and TRBJ1-2; D is perhaps TRBD1 (6 bases). Trimming cost V 3 bases and J 4 bases, with 12 bases left between them. Germline V gene lookup returns CDR1 KGHSH and CDR2 LQKENI. The CDR3 covers 14 residues. The CDR3: CASSPSGAVYGYTF. In DNA, the CDR3 is TGTGCCAGCTCACCTTCAGGGGCAGTCTATGGCTACACCTTC. The variable domain in full, with the rest retrieved from reference TRBV18 and TRBJ1-2, is NAGVMQNPRHLVRRRGQEARLRCSPMKGHSHVYWYRQLPEEGLKFMVYLQKENIIDESGMPKERFSAEFPKEGPSILRIQQVVRGDSAAYFCASSPSGAVYGYTFGSGTRLTVV.

The genes are TRBV24-1 and TRBJ2-5, with D maybe TRBD2 (6 bases). Germline V gene lookup returns CDR1 KGHDR and CDR2 SFDVKD. V lost 11 bases to trimming and J lost 1 base, with 10 bases between them. CDR3 length: 12 residues. This CDR3 reads CASRDSQETQYF. In DNA form, the CDR3 reads TGTGCCAGCCGGGACTCCCAAGAGACCCAGTACTTC.

The chain recombines TRBV9 with TRBJ1-1; D not certain. Germline V gives CDR1 SGDLS, CDR2 YYNGEE. The CDR3 consists of 15 residues. The germline V and J ends were trimmed by 0 bases and 4 bases, with 13 bases remaining between them. CDR3 sequence: CASSVDGQVGTEAFF. The CDR3 nucleotides read TGTGCCAGCAGCGTAGATGGGCAGGTCGGCACTGAAGCTTTCTTT.

The rearrangement joins TRBV15 to TRBJ2-2; 8 bases fit TRBD2. The CDR3 extends over 16 amino acids. The V gene's germline CDR1 is LNHNV and CDR2 YYDKDF (reference sequence). V lost 5 bases and J lost 4; bases outside the gene matches: 9. The CDR3 nucleotides are TGTGCCACCAGCCACGCAGCGGGAGTTAGCACCGGGGAGCTGTTTTTT. Translating gives CATSHAAGVSTGELFF.

This chain joins TRBV12-5 and TRBJ2-5, with 8 bases lining up with TRBD2. V dropped 4 bases and J dropped 7; count of bases not matched to a gene: 8. Germline CDR1 reads LGHNT; CDR2 reads FRNRAP. The CDR3 consists of 14 residues. CDR3 protein: CASGSSGGAGTQYF. The CDR3 bases are TGTGCTAGTGGTTCCTCCGGGGGGGCTGGGACCCAGTACTTC.

The gene calls are TRBV28 and TRBJ1-3; D remains ambiguous. Germline assignment: CDR1 MDHEN and CDR2 SYDVKM. V lost 3 bases to trimming and J lost 0 bases, with 3 bases between them. CDR3 length: 13 amino acids. CDR3 DNA sequence: TGTGCCAGCAGTTTCAGCTCTGGAAACACCATATATTTT. The encoded protein is CASSFSSGNTIYF.

This clone appeared once. V usage is TRBV9 and J usage is TRBJ2-6, with D perhaps matching TRBD2 (6 bases). Germline CDR1 is SGDLS and CDR2 is YYNGEE. CDR3 length equals 15 residues. Trimming stripped 0 bases from V and 2 bases from J, with 6 bases between. CDR3 loop: CASSVAGAGANVLTF. The CDR3 region has the DNA TGTGCCAGCAGCGTAGCGGGGGCTGGGGCCAACGTCCTGACTTTC.

The J gene is TRBJ2-3, the V gene TRBV19, with 8 bases lining up with TRBD1. CDR1 and CDR2 (germline): LNHDA, SQIVND (reference sequence). The CDR3 has 13 amino acids. V lost 5 bases, J lost 3 bases, and 1 base stayed unmatched. This CDR3 reads CASSRTGTDTQYF. CDR3 coding DNA: TGTGCCAGTAGTCGGACAGGGACAGATACGCAGTATTTT.

The chain recombines TRBV7-3 with TRBJ2-2; 8 bases match TRBD2. The CDR3 is 13 amino acids. Germline V CDR1 and CDR2: SGHTA, FQGTGA. Trimming removed 5 bases from V and 10 bases from J; junction bases left unmatched: 6. Here the CDR3 reads CASSPGGDLELFF. The DNA of the CDR3 is TGTGCCAGCAGCCCCGGGGGGGATTTGGAGCTGTTTTTT.

This chain joins TRBV2 and TRBJ2-6, with D perhaps TRBD1 (5 bases). The germline V gene encodes CDR1 SNHLY and CDR2 FYNNEI. V was cut by 0 bases and J by 2 bases, with 11 bases left in between. The CDR3 has 17 residues. The CDR3: CASSEAPTGAGANVLTF. The CDR3 nucleotides read TGTGCCAGCAGTGAAGCGCCCACAGGTGCTGGGGCCAACGTCCTGACTTTC.

The chain uses TRBV4-3 and TRBJ1-5, with TRBD1 matching 9 bases. The CDR3 length is 15 residues. Germline V lookup: CDR1 LGHNA, CDR2 YSLEER. The V segment lost 4 bases and the J segment 6 bases; nucleotides outside the gene matches: 7. The CDR3 spells CASSLGQGMTQPQHF. The CDR3 region has the DNA TGCGCCAGCAGCCTGGGACAGGGAATGACTCAGCCCCAGCATTTT.

This chain connects TRBV19 to TRBJ2-7; 9 nucleotides match TRBD1. This CDR3 spans 15 amino acids. Germline-derived CDR1 and CDR2 are LNHDA and SQIVND (reference sequence). V shed 5 bases, J shed 5 bases, and the junction held 10 bases outside the gene matches. The CDR3 sequence: CASSLWDRAGNEQYF. The CDR3 DNA follows: TGTGCCAGTAGTCTTTGGGACAGGGCAGGGAACGAGCAGTACTTC.

Regarding this clone: The sample contains more than one DNA sequence encoding this CDR3. The gene calls are TRBV18 and TRBJ1-3; D gene unclear. V was shortened by 1 base and J by 8 bases, with 12 bases between the two germline ends. CDR1 is KGHSH and CDR2 is LQKENI in the germline V gene. The CDR3 totals 14 residues. The CDR3 bases are TGTGCCAGCTCACCACAGGGTGTGGGAGACACCATATATTTT. Translation gives CASSPQGVGDTIYF. The full variable domain, its missing parts supplied by reference TRBV18 and TRBJ1-3, is NAGVMQNPRHLVRRRGQEARLRCSPMKGHSHVYWYRQLPEEGLKFMVYLQKENIIDESGMPKERFSAEFPKEGPSILRIQQVVRGDSAAYFCASSPQGVGDTIYFGEGSWLTVV.

The chain uses TRBV7-2 and TRBJ1-1; 7 nucleotides agree with TRBD1. CDR1 SGHTA and CDR2 FQGNSA come from the germline V gene. V lost 1 base and J lost 3; bases outside the gene matches: 2. CDR3 size: 14 residues. The chain's CDR3 is CASSLGQGYTEAFF. CDR3 DNA: TGTGCCAGCAGCTTAGGACAGGGATACACTGAAGCTTTCTTT.

The chain recombines TRBV4-1 with TRBJ1-5; D gene uncertain. The germline V and J ends were trimmed by 1 base and 7 bases, with 14 bases remaining between them. CDR1 is MGHRA and CDR2 is YSYEKL in the germline V gene. The CDR3 has 15 residues. The CDR3 nucleotides are TGCGCCAGCAGCCAAGTGGAGGAGGGAAGACAGCCCCAGCATTTT. This encodes CASSQVEEGRQPQHF.

As concerns this clone: Different DNA sequences within this sample yield the same CDR3. This chain links TRBV9 with TRBJ2-2; 11 nucleotides agree with TRBD2. Per the germline V gene, CDR1 is SGDLS and CDR2 is YYNGEE. This CDR3 has 15 amino acids. The ends lost 4 bases at V and 5 bases at J; junction bases unmatched: 4. CDR3: CASSPLAGGTGELFF. The CDR3 bases are TGTGCCAGCAGCCCTCTAGCGGGAGGTACCGGGGAGCTGTTTTTT. The variable domain in full, with the rest retrieved from reference TRBV9 and TRBJ2-2, is DSGVTQTPKHLITATGQRVTLRCSPRSGDLSVYWYQQSLDQGLQFLIQYYNGEERAKGNILERFSAQQFPDLHSELNLSSLELGDSALYFCASSPLAGGTGELFFGEGSRLTVL.

The rearrangement uses TRBV9 and TRBJ1-1, with D possibly being TRBD1 (5 bases). Trimming stripped 3 bases from V and 0 bases from J, with 21 bases between. The CDR3 is 18 amino acids. Looked up from germline, CDR1 is SGDLS and CDR2 is YYNGEE. The CDR3 bases are TGTGCCAGCAGCGGAACGATGGACACCGGGGGGATGAACACTGAAGCTTTCTTT. It is translated as CASSGTMDTGGMNTEAFF. Full variable domain (outside the CDR3, taken from reference TRBV9 and TRBJ1-1): DSGVTQTPKHLITATGQRVTLRCSPRSGDLSVYWYQQSLDQGLQFLIQYYNGEERAKGNILERFSAQQFPDLHSELNLSSLELGDSALYFCASSGTMDTGGMNTEAFFGQGTRLTVV.